This TCR beta chain emerged from a study of cytomegalovirus exposure and HLA in healthy donors. This PCR relied on a set of 60 Vbeta primers and 13 Jbeta primers. The data were produced by immunoSEQ multiplex PCR, yet TCRdb's version contains in-frame clones alone and is incomplete. The data show 90,000 to 150,000 clones, about 68% seen once. A note on this clone: The antigen is undetermined.

General study results and limits: The study flagged roughly 150 TCR beta chains as cytomegalovirus-associated. A later analysis found most CMV-associated TCR beta chains apparently HLA-restricted. DRB1 had the most TCR associations and HLA-C the fewest, a later analysis found, with rates varying by HLA locus. In a later analysis, HLA-associated TCR beta chains were more clonally expanded than equally common others.

Germline assignment: CDR1 DFQATT and CDR2 SNEGSKA (reference sequence). Trimming pared 6 bases from V and 5 bases from J, leaving 5 bases between. The CDR3 covers 10 residues. The genes are TRBV20-1 and TRBJ2-1; the D gene is possibly TRBD2 (5 bases). The receptor was derived from a woman aged 45-59 years in good health and CMV-seropositive. The sample comprised PBMCs. The CDR3 protein is CSAEDNEQFF. Written as DNA, the CDR3 is TGCAGTGCGGAGGACAATGAGCAGTTCTTC.